The 21 T cell receptor beta chains given below trace back to one sample, sequenced in a study of Ad26.COV2.S vaccination and SARS-CoV-2 variants. Method: immunoSEQ multiplex PCR; TCRdb's copy keeps in-frame clones and lacks some. The table has 380,000 or so clones, about 86% seen once; the top ten hold around 10%. The treatment: roughly 20 received Ad26.COV2.S at low or high dose, single or two shots; 5 received placebo; per-sample allocation not given. The samples date from day 63 after the first vaccine or placebo injection. Sequencing was performed on peripheral blood, taken in a trial of Ad26.COV2.S vaccine versus placebo. All receptors derive from a person aged 18-65 years who received the Ad26.COV2.S COVID-19 vaccine or a placebo.

J is TRBJ2-1 and V is TRBV2; D possibly uses TRBD1 or TRBD2 (5 bases each). V was trimmed by 6 bases and J by 5 bases, leaving 14 bases between them. The CDR3 has 14 residues. Germline lookup yields CDR1 SNHLY and CDR2 FYNNEI. The DNA for the CDR3 is TGTGCCAGCAGACTGGGGGATCCTCACAATGAGCAGTTCTTC. Protein sequence: CASRLGDPHNEQFF.

The chain's CDR3 is CASSYLQMGGNEQFF. DNA for the CDR3: TGTGCCAGCAGCTACCTACAAATGGGCGGCAATGAGCAGTTCTTC. J is TRBJ2-1 and V is TRBV7-2; D call uncertain. Looked up from germline, CDR1 is SGHTA and CDR2 is FQGNSA. V shed 4 bases and J shed 6 bases, with 16 bases lying between them. The CDR3 totals 15 residues. Using reference TRBV7-2 and TRBJ2-1 for the parts outside the CDR3, the full variable domain is GAGVSQSPSNKVTEKGKDVELRCDPISGHTALYWYRQSLGQGLEFLIYFQGNSAPDKSGLPSDRFSAERTGGSVSTLTIQRTQQEDSAVYLCASSYLQMGGNEQFFGPGTRLTVL.

J is TRBJ1-2 and V is TRBV6-5; TRBD1 matches at 7 bases. The junction had 2 bases not matched to a gene; V was cut back by 0 bases and J by 4 bases. The CDR3 has 14 residues. Germline values: CDR1 MNHEY, CDR2 SVGAGI. This CDR3 is CASSYSEGAYGYTF. CDR3 bases: TGTGCCAGCAGTTACTCCGAGGGGGCCTATGGCTACACCTTC.

The chain recombines TRBV24-1 with TRBJ2-1; TRBD1 aligns across 8 bases. J was trimmed by 5 bases and V by 7 bases; bases with no gene match: 3. The CDR3 has 13 amino acids. CDR1 is KGHDR and CDR2 is SFDVKD in the germline V gene. The CDR3 is CATRDRVDNEQFF. In DNA, the CDR3 is TGTGCCACCAGGGACAGGGTGGACAATGAGCAGTTCTTC.

For this clone: Other DNA sequences in this specimen translate into the identical CDR3. The chain is built from TRBV4-3 and TRBJ2-2; D possibly corresponds to TRBD1 (6 bases). CDR3 size: 15 residues. V was trimmed by 0 bases and J by 5 bases, leaving 10 bases between them. Germline V gives CDR1 LGHNA, CDR2 YSLEER. CDR3 in amino acids: CASSQDRGDTGELFF. As DNA, the CDR3 is TGCGCCAGCAGCCAAGACAGGGGAGATACCGGGGAGCTGTTTTTT.

V is TRBV18 and J is TRBJ1-4; D call uncertain. V was pared by 5 bases and J by 5 bases, with 18 bases between. The CDR3 loop spans 16 amino acids. CDR1 and CDR2 from the germline V gene are KGHSH and LQKENI. CDR3 coding DNA: TGTGCCAGCTCATCGGAGATCAGAACTCAAAATGAAAAACTGTTTTTT. The encoded protein is CASSSEIRTQNEKLFF.

The rearrangement uses TRBV5-4 and TRBJ1-4; 7 positions match TRBD1. Germline assignment: CDR1 SGHNT and CDR2 YYREEE (reference sequence). The CDR3 runs 16 residues. With 0 bases clipped from V and 0 bases from J, the junction kept 2 bases outside the gene matches. The DNA of the CDR3 is TGTGCCAGCAGCTTGGGGACAGGAGCAACTAATGAAAAACTGTTTTTT. This sequence encodes CASSLGTGATNEKLFF.

The chain joins TRBV5-4 to TRBJ2-3, with 7 bases fitting TRBD1. With 0 bases clipped from V and 5 bases from J, the junction kept 6 bases outside the gene matches. CDR1 is SGHNT, CDR2 YYREEE, per germline (reference sequence). The CDR3 is made up of 15 amino acids. As DNA, the CDR3 is TGTGCCAGCAGCTTGGATCAGGGGGTAGTAGATACGCAGTATTTT. Protein sequence: CASSLDQGVVDTQYF.

The gene calls are TRBV5-1 and TRBJ2-1, with 16 positions matching TRBD2. The CDR3 loop spans 18 amino acids. V lost 4 bases to trimming and J lost 6 bases; unmatched junction nucleotides: 10. In germline, CDR1 is SGHRS, CDR2 YFSETQ. CDR3 loop: CASSLGLAGGPAPNEQFF. The CDR3 DNA is TGCGCCAGCAGCCTGGGACTAGCGGGAGGGCCGGCACCCAATGAGCAGTTCTTC.

The genes are TRBV5-6 and TRBJ2-1; 10 nucleotides align to TRBD1. Losses at the gene ends were 3 bases for V and 8 bases for J; bases not matched to a gene: 8. In germline, CDR1 is SGHDT, CDR2 YYEEEE. The CDR3 has 15 residues. As DNA, the CDR3 is TGTGCCAGCAGCTCCGGGACAGGGGCGCTCGATGAGCAGTTCTTC. Residues: CASSSGTGALDEQFF.

This clone was counted once. This chain joins TRBV6-5 and TRBJ2-2; D not resolved. The germline V gene has CDR1 MNHEY and CDR2 SVGAGI. The V end lost 2 bases, the J end lost 2 bases, and 6 bases lay between the germline ends. This CDR3 has 14 amino acids. CDR3 sequence: CASSYGLNTGELFF. Here the CDR3 DNA reads TGTGCCAGCAGTTACGGGCTTAACACCGGGGAGCTGTTTTTT.

The chain links TRBV10-3 to TRBJ2-3; 7 positions agree with TRBD2. Germline V gives CDR1 ENHRY, CDR2 SYGVKD. J was trimmed by 5 bases and V by 7 bases; bases with no gene match: 6. The CDR3 loop spans 13 amino acids. The CDR3 spells CAIKAGVGDTQYF. CDR3 nucleotides: TGTGCCATCAAGGCGGGAGTTGGAGATACGCAGTATTTT.

V and J are TRBV19 and TRBJ1-3; D remains ambiguous. Germline V gives CDR1 LNHDA, CDR2 SQIVND (reference sequence). The ends were cut back, 3 bases at V and 0 bases at J, with 9 bases in the middle. This CDR3 has 15 residues. This CDR3 reads CASSMGFSSGNTIYF. CDR3 nucleotide sequence: TGTGCCAGTAGTATGGGCTTCAGCTCTGGAAACACCATATATTTT.

This clone was detected ten times or more. CDR3 coding DNA: TGCGCCAGCAGCCACGGCGGGGCTTCCACCGGGGAGCTGTTTTTT. This codes for CASSHGGASTGELFF. V usage is TRBV5-1 and J usage is TRBJ2-2; maybe TRBD2 (6 bases). Germline V CDR1 and CDR2: SGHRS, YFSETQ. Trimming cost V 4 bases and J 4 bases, with 14 bases left between them. This CDR3 has 15 residues.

Notes on this clone: Other DNA sequences in the sample encode the same CDR3. The rearrangement uses TRBV11-2 and TRBJ2-3; perhaps TRBD2 as D (6 bases). The germline V and J ends were trimmed by 3 bases and 3 bases, with 10 bases remaining between them. Germline CDR1 reads SGHAT; CDR2 reads FQNNGV. CDR3 size: 14 residues. CDR3 in DNA: TGTGCCAGCAGCTTGGGACTGGGGACAGATACGCAGTATTTT. Encoded protein: CASSLGLGTDTQYF.

This clone was seen a single time. This rearrangement joins TRBV2 to TRBJ2-1, with D hard to call. The CDR3 totals 13 residues. CDR1 and CDR2 (germline): SNHLY, FYNNEI. V dropped 5 bases and J dropped 6 bases, with 11 bases sitting between them. The CDR3 sequence is CASSTRSANEQFF. For the CDR3, the DNA is TGTGCCAGCAGTACCCGCAGTGCCAATGAGCAGTTCTTC.

The genes are TRBV3-1 (or the pseudogene TRBV3-2) and TRBJ2-5, with TRBD2 identical over 11 bases. The CDR3 extends over 13 amino acids. Germline V lookup: CDR1 LGHDT, CDR2 YNNKEL (reference sequence). Trimming removed 5 bases from V and 7 bases from J; junction bases left unmatched: 3. CDR3 sequence (DNA): TGTGCCAGCAGCATTGGGACTAGCGGGACCCAGTACTTC. Translating it yields CASSIGTSGTQYF.

V is TRBV7-9 and J is TRBJ2-3, with D hard to call. V was clipped by 5 bases and J by 5 bases, with 14 bases between them. The CDR3 length is 14 residues. CDR1 is SEHNR, CDR2 FQNEAQ, per germline (reference sequence). Here the CDR3 reads CASSPDKFLDTQYF. DNA for the CDR3: TGTGCCAGCAGCCCCGACAAATTTCTAGATACGCAGTATTTT.

V usage is TRBV4-1 and J usage is TRBJ1-2; perhaps TRBD1 as D (5 bases). V dropped 3 bases and J dropped 2 bases, with 16 bases sitting between them. The germline gives CDR1 MGHRA, CDR2 YSYEKL. CDR3 size: 16 residues. CDR3 bases: TGCGCCAGCAGCCAGAGCAGGGCCCTGCCCAACTATGGCTACACCTTC. Translated: CASSQSRALPNYGYTF.

CDR3 nucleotide sequence: TGTGCCAGTAGTAAGACGGGGGGGCTCTTCTACAATGAGCAGTTCTTC. This codes for CASSKTGGLFYNEQFF. The gene calls are TRBV19 and TRBJ2-1; 8 positions agree with TRBD2. The CDR3 consists of 16 residues. V shed 4 bases and J 3 bases; nucleotides not matched to a gene: 8. The V gene's germline CDR1 is LNHDA and CDR2 SQIVND (reference sequence).

Remarks on this clone: The DNA is omitted, as the CDR3 cannot be located on it reliably, and the CDR3 follows TCRdb's listing. V is TRBV4-1 and J is TRBJ2-2; the table gives TRBD2 as D, unverified against the DNA. From its first to its last residue, the CDR3 has 21 amino acids. The germline gives CDR1 MGHRA, CDR2 YSYEKL. The chain's CDR3 is CASSQRGTSGGHNRRAGELFF.